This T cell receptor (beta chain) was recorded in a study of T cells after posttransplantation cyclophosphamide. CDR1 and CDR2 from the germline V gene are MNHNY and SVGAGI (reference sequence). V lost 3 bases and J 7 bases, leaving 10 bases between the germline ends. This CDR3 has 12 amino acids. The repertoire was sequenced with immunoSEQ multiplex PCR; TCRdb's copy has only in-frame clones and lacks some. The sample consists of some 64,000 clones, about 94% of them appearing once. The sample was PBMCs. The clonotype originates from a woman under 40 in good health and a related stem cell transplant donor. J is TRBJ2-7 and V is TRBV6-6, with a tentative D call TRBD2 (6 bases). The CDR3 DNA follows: TGTGCCAGCAGTTATGCGGGGAGAGAGCAGTACTTC. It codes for CASSYAGREQYF.